The entry below describes one T cell receptor beta chain. This CDR3 spans 15 amino acids. CDR1 is SEHNR, CDR2 FQNEAQ, per germline (reference sequence). V was cut by 5 bases and J by 4 bases, with 17 bases left in between. Data came from immunoSEQ multiplex PCR; TCRdb stores just in-frame clones and leaves some out. The sample carries fewer than 100,000 clones, roughly 93% recorded once. The data were taken from a study of Tregs in tolerant kidney transplant recipients. Sample: CD4+ T cells from blood, taken before the transplant. The receptor was isolated from a human donor who received a combined kidney and bone marrow transplant. The V and J genes are TRBV7-9 and TRBJ1-2, with unresolved D. Here the CDR3 DNA reads TGTGCCAGCAGCCAAGATGCGGGCAGGTTCTATGGCTACACCTTC. It specifies CASSQDAGRFYGYTF.